The next 29 T cell receptor beta chains were all read from a single sample in a study of T-cell reconstitution after alpha-beta-depleted transplantation in children. The library targeted TCRbeta and was prepared with unique molecular identifiers. Each CDR3 protein is one row after TCRdb ran MiXCR on the PCR reads. The sample yields 90,000 to 100,000 distinct CDR3 sequences, around 22% seen once. This material consisted of PBMCs, taken before TCRalphabeta/CD19-depleted stem cell transplant. These TCRs come from a boy aged 2 to 10 with acute lymphoblastic leukemia, due to receive a stem cell transplant.

This clonotype showed up many times. The V gene is TRBV2, the J gene TRBJ2-3; D gene ambiguous. CDR3 length: 14 amino acids. Germline V lookup: CDR1 SNHLY, CDR2 FYNNEI. Trimming stripped 6 bases from V and 0 bases from J, with 10 bases between. CDR3 sequence reads: CASRVSSSTDTQYF. DNA of the CDR3: TGTGCCAGCAGAGTTTCAAGTAGCACAGATACGCAGTATTTT.

The chain has TRBV4-1 and TRBJ2-7; D call uncertain. The germline V and J ends were trimmed by 1 base and 3 bases, with 13 bases remaining between them. Germline V gene sequence: CDR1 MGHRA, CDR2 YSYEKL. The CDR3 has 15 residues. CDR3 coding DNA: TGCGCCAGCAGCCAAGCCCTCGCCTCGGGCTACGAGCAGTACTTC. This gives the protein CASSQALASGYEQYF.

This clonotype was counted a few times. The DNA for the CDR3 is TGTGCCACCAGTGATCCGAGTTTGCGGGGCTTCACAGATACGCAGTATTTT. It is translated as CATSDPSLRGFTDTQYF. The rearrangement links TRBV24-1 to TRBJ2-3; D is perhaps TRBD2 (6 bases). CDR3 length: 17 residues. With 3 bases removed from V and 2 bases from J, the gap between germline ends came to 17 bases. Germline V gene data show CDR1 as KGHDR and CDR2 as SFDVKD.

This clonotype occurred a few times. This chain connects TRBV12-3 or TRBV12-4 to TRBJ2-2, with 11 bases that match TRBD2. Germline trimming cut 5 bases from V and 8 bases from J; bases unmatched to any gene: 7. The CDR3 length is 15 residues. In nucleotides, the CDR3 is TGTGCCAGCAGTCCAGGGACTAGCGGAATAGGGGAGCTGTTTTTT. Encoded protein: CASSPGTSGIGELFF.

This clonotype occurred a few times. V is TRBV7-8 and J is TRBJ2-1; D not certain. The CDR3 extends over 17 amino acids. CDR1 and CDR2 (germline): SGHVS, FQNEAQ. V lost 3 bases, J lost 8 bases, and 23 bases lay in between. The CDR3 DNA is TGTGCCAGCAGCTTCCTCGCGGACCCCCTGTTTTCGCATGAGCAGTTCTTC. It translates to CASSFLADPLFSHEQFF.

The chain uses TRBV5-4 and TRBJ2-5; a weak D match, TRBD1 (5 bases). The germline V and J ends were trimmed by 0 bases and 5 bases, with 14 bases remaining between them. Germline V lookup: CDR1 SGHNT, CDR2 YYREEE (reference sequence). The CDR3 runs 15 residues. CDR3: CASSLVGEGRETQYF. The CDR3 nucleotides read TGTGCCAGCAGCTTGGTAGGGGAAGGTAGGGAGACCCAGTACTTC.

The sample holds a few counts of this clonotype. This chain links TRBV27 with TRBJ2-5, with a weak D call TRBD2 (5 bases). The V and J ends lost 0 bases and 5 bases respectively, with 13 bases between them. The germline V gene encodes CDR1 MNHEY and CDR2 SMNVEV (reference sequence). The CDR3 consists of 15 residues. CDR3 DNA: TGTGCCAGCAGTTTATCTGCTAGAGGCGGGGAGACCCAGTACTTC. Translation gives CASSLSARGGETQYF.

This clonotype was counted between two and nine times. The rearrangement links TRBV6-1 to TRBJ1-1; tentative D call: TRBD1 (6 bases). In germline, CDR1 is MNHNS, CDR2 SASEGT. Trimming shortened V by 6 bases and J by 0 bases, and 11 bases separated the two germline ends. The CDR3 sequence is 14 residues long. The CDR3 is CASRPGQLNTEAFF. CDR3 bases: TGTGCCAGCAGACCTGGACAGTTGAACACTGAAGCTTTCTTT.

The table lists this clonotype with a count of one. V is TRBV12-3 or TRBV12-4 and J is TRBJ1-2; the D gene is possibly TRBD1 (5 bases). The CDR3 contains 13 residues. V was cut by 5 bases and J by 2 bases, with 9 bases left in between. This chain's CDR3 is CASSQTANYGYTF. In DNA form, the CDR3 reads TGTGCCAGCAGTCAGACAGCAAACTATGGCTACACCTTC.

The chain carries TRBV5-5 and TRBJ2-2; D is unclear. Trimming removed 4 bases at V and 4 bases at J, with 14 bases between. This CDR3 has 15 residues. CDR1 is SGHKS and CDR2 is YYEKEE in the germline V gene (reference sequence). The CDR3 coding sequence is TGTGCCAGCAGCCTCTACTCTGGGCTCACCGGGGAGCTGTTTTTT. Translating gives CASSLYSGLTGELFF.

This clonotype was detected ten times or more. The chain is built from TRBV4-1 and TRBJ2-5; 9 nucleotides agree with TRBD1. Germline V gives CDR1 MGHRA, CDR2 YSYEKL. The CDR3 has 15 residues. V gave up 3 bases and J gave up 3 bases; unmatched junction bases: 5. The CDR3 spells CASSHPDRGEETQYF. CDR3 nucleotide sequence: TGCGCCAGCAGCCACCCTGACAGGGGGGAAGAGACCCAGTACTTC.

This clonotype has only a few counts. The chain has TRBV15 and TRBJ2-1; the match to TRBD1 covers 7 bases. In germline, CDR1 is LNHNV, CDR2 YYDKDF (reference sequence). CDR3 length: 15 residues. J was trimmed by 5 bases and V by 5 bases; bases with no gene match: 9. The CDR3 region has the DNA TGTGCCACCAGCTCTAACAGGGGTTACGACAATGAGCAGTTCTTC. Translation: CATSSNRGYDNEQFF.

The CDR3, as DNA: TGTGCCAGCAGCCCCTCCACTGGGGCCAACGTCCTGACTTTC. This gives the protein CASSPSTGANVLTF. The genes are TRBV7-3 and TRBJ2-6; no clear D gene. CDR3 length equals 14 residues. The ends were cut back, 5 bases at V and 2 bases at J, with 7 bases in the middle. Germline V gene lookup returns CDR1 SGHTA and CDR2 FQGTGA.

The chain carries TRBV20-1 and TRBJ2-1, with D possibly TRBD2 on 6 matching bases. Between the trimmed V and J ends, which lost 6 bases and 10 bases, there was a span of 25 bases. The CDR3 contains 15 residues. Looked up from germline, CDR1 is DFQATT and CDR2 is SNEGSKA (reference sequence). Here the CDR3 DNA reads TGCAGTGCCATCGAATCCGGGACCGCCGGGGGAGAGCAGTTCTTC. Translated: CSAIESGTAGGEQFF.

The rearrangement links TRBV28 to TRBJ2-1, with 15 bases aligning to TRBD2. The V and J ends lost 6 bases and 4 bases, in that order; junction bases with no gene match: 16. Germline V lookup: CDR1 MDHEN, CDR2 SYDVKM. The CDR3 extends over 20 amino acids. CDR3: CASSLPWGLGLAGGYNEQFF. CDR3 DNA: TGTGCCAGCAGCCTCCCCTGGGGGCTGGGACTAGCGGGGGGATACAATGAGCAGTTCTTC.

The chain links TRBV5-1 to TRBJ2-5; 12 positions agree with TRBD2. The CDR3 is 17 residues long. Per germline, CDR1 SGHRS and CDR2 YFSETQ. V gave up 4 bases and J gave up 0 bases; unmatched junction bases: 7. The CDR3 bases are TGCGCCAGCAGCCGAGGGACTAGCGGGCCGTACCAAGAGACCCAGTACTTC. The encoded protein is CASSRGTSGPYQETQYF.

This clonotype has ten or more counts. The chain combines TRBV7-2 with TRBJ2-5, with 7 bases lining up with TRBD2. This CDR3 is built from 12 residues. With 5 bases clipped from V and 14 bases from J, the junction kept 11 bases outside the gene matches. CDR1 SGHTA and CDR2 FQGNSA come from the germline V gene. The CDR3 reads CASSQRRERRYF. In DNA, the CDR3 is TGTGCCAGCAGCCAACGGCGGGAGCGGCGTTACTTC.

This sequence joins TRBV6-1 and TRBJ1-1; TRBD1 is a possible D gene (5 bases). Trimming cost V 6 bases and J 5 bases, with 16 bases left between them. The germline gives CDR1 MNHNS, CDR2 SASEGT. The CDR3 runs to 14 residues. CDR3 sequence reads: CASREQVWGTEAFF. CDR3 nucleotides: TGTGCCAGCAGGGAACAGGTTTGGGGAACTGAAGCTTTCTTT.

This clonotype was observed a few times. This chain uses TRBV9 with TRBJ2-5; unclear D gene. With 4 bases removed from V and 3 bases from J, the gap between germline ends came to 13 bases. The CDR3 totals 14 residues. Per the germline V gene, CDR1 is SGDLS and CDR2 is YYNGEE. CDR3 sequence reads: CASSPHPGEETQYF. The CDR3 DNA reads as TGTGCCAGCAGCCCCCACCCCGGAGAAGAGACCCAGTACTTC.

The CDR3 reads CASRRTGGRITNEKLFF. The CDR3 nucleotides are TGCGCCAGCAGGCGGACAGGGGGCCGAATAACTAATGAAAAACTGTTTTTT. J is TRBJ1-4 and V is TRBV5-1, with 11 bases fitting TRBD1. The CDR3 is 17 amino acids. The junction had 7 bases not matched to a gene; V was cut back by 5 bases and J by 1 base. CDR1 is SGHRS and CDR2 is YFSETQ in the germline V gene.

The chain joins TRBV28 to TRBJ2-1, with 8 bases fitting TRBD2. The CDR3 has 15 residues. V trimming: 5 bases; J trimming: 7 bases; junction bases outside the gene matches: 10. Germline values: CDR1 MDHEN, CDR2 SYDVKM. The CDR3 reads CASSLTSGGTNEQFF. DNA of the CDR3: TGTGCCAGCAGTCTAACTAGCGGAGGGACAAATGAGCAGTTCTTC. The full variable domain, completed using reference TRBV28 and TRBJ2-1, is DVKVTQSSRYLVKRTGEKVFLECVQDMDHENMFWYRQDPGLGLRLIYFSYDVKMKEKGDIPEGYSVSREKKERFSLILESASTNQTSMYLCASSLTSGGTNEQFFGPGTRLTVL.

This clonotype was observed at least ten times. This sequence joins TRBV7-2 and TRBJ1-2; maybe TRBD1 (6 bases). The CDR3 spans 16 residues. Per germline, CDR1 SGHTA and CDR2 FQGNSA. The V end lost 0 bases, the J end lost 4 bases, and 15 bases lay between the germline ends. This CDR3 reads CASSLAAGGQLYGYTF. The CDR3 nucleotides read TGTGCCAGCAGCTTAGCGGCGGGGGGCCAACTCTATGGCTACACCTTC. The whole variable domain, remainder taken from reference TRBV7-2 and TRBJ1-2, is GAGVSQSPSNKVTEKGKDVELRCDPISGHTALYWYRQSLGQGLEFLIYFQGNSAPDKSGLPSDRFSAERTGGSVSTLTIQRTQQEDSAVYLCASSLAAGGQLYGYTFGSGTRLTVV.

This clonotype is medium-sized within its sample. The gene calls are TRBV27 and TRBJ2-1, with 7 bases identical to TRBD1. V shed 5 bases and J 7 bases; nucleotides not matched to a gene: 8. The CDR3 consists of 14 residues. The germline gives CDR1 MNHEY, CDR2 SMNVEV (reference sequence). CDR3 residues: CASSIGTANNEQFF. CDR3 bases: TGTGCCAGCAGTATCGGGACAGCAAATAATGAGCAGTTCTTC.

The table lists this clonotype with many counts. V gene TRBV5-1 combines with J gene TRBJ2-2, with 11 bases aligning to TRBD2. The germline CDR1 and CDR2 sequences are SGHRS and YFSETQ. V gave up 3 bases and J gave up 6 bases; unmatched junction bases: 1. There are 14 residues in the CDR3. CDR3 region: CASSSGLAAGELFF. As DNA, the CDR3 is TGCGCCAGCAGCTCGGGACTAGCGGCCGGGGAGCTGTTTTTT.

This clonotype was found a few times. The V gene is TRBV6-1, the J gene TRBJ2-6; D is uncertain. V shed 6 bases and J shed 0 bases, with 12 bases lying between them. Per germline, CDR1 MNHNS and CDR2 SASEGT. CDR3 length: 16 residues. The CDR3 bases are TGTGCCAGCAGCCCTTTTGGGGTCTCTGGGGCCAACGTCCTGACTTTC. It translates to CASSPFGVSGANVLTF.

This clonotype was picked up many times. The chain joins TRBV20-1 to TRBJ2-7; perhaps TRBD2 as D (7 bases). Germline V gene lookup returns CDR1 DFQATT and CDR2 SNEGSKA (reference sequence). CDR3 size: 12 residues. The CDR3 bases are TGCAGCTTCGATCGGGGGGCGTACGAGCAGTACTTC. Its translation is CSFDRGAYEQYF.

The genes are TRBV6-2 or TRBV6-3 and TRBJ2-7, with 10 bases fitting TRBD2. The germline CDR1 and CDR2 sequences are MNHEY and SVGEGT. The J segment lost 2 bases and the V segment lost 2 bases, leaving 6 bases of the junction unmatched. The CDR3 contains 16 residues. CDR3 sequence (DNA): TGTGCCAGCAGTTACGCTAGCGGGGGATTGGCCTACGAGCAGTACTTC. Translated: CASSYASGGLAYEQYF.

The rearrangement uses TRBV4-1 and TRBJ2-7; 8 bases are a match to TRBD2. Unmatched junction bases numbered 13, after V lost 4 bases and J lost 2 bases. Germline V gene lookup returns CDR1 MGHRA and CDR2 YSYEKL. The CDR3 has 17 amino acids. The CDR3 bases are TGCGCCAGCAGCCGTACGGGAGGGGGACGGCTAACCTACGAGCAGTACTTC. Protein product: CASSRTGGGRLTYEQYF.

This clonotype was observed once. One junction end does not reproduce the germline sequence, and a read error may be involved. The chain carries TRBV30 and TRBJ2-7, with D unclear. The CDR3 runs to 17 residues. The germline gives CDR1 GTSNPN, CDR2 SVGIG (reference sequence). The CDR3 region is CAWSVLHPDSEVYEQHF. In DNA form, the CDR3 reads TGTGCCTGGAGTGTACTCCACCCAGACTCTGAGGTCTACGAGCAGCACTTC. Full variable domain (remainder filled in from reference TRBV30 and TRBJ2-7): SQTIHQWPATLVQPVGSPLSLECTVEGTSNPNLYWYRQAAGRGLQLLFYSVGIGQISSEVPQNLSASRPQDRQFILSSKKLLLSDSGFYLCAWSVLHPDSEVYEQHFGPGTRLTVT.